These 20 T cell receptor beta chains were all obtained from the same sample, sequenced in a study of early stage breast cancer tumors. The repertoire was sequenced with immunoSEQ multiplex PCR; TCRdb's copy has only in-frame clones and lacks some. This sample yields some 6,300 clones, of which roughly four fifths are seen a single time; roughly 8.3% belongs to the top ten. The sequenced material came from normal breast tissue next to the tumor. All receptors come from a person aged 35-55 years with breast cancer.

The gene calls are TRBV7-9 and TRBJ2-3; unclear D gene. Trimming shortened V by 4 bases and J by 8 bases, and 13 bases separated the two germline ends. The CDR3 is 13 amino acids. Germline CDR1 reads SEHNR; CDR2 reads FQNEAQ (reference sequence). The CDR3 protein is CASSSPNSPTQYF. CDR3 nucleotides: TGTGCCAGCAGCTCCCCGAACTCGCCTACGCAGTATTTT. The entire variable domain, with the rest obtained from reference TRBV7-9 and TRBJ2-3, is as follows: DTGVSQNPRHKITKRGQNVTFRCDPISEHNRLYWYRQTLGQGPEFLTYFQNEAQLEKSRLLSDRFSAERPKGSFSTLEIQRTEQGDSAMYLCASSSPNSPTQYFGPGTRLTVL.

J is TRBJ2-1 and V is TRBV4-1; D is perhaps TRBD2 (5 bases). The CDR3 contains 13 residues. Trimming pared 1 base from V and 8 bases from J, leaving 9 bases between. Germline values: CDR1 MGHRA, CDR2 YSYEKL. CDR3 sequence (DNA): TGCGCCAGCAGCCAAGGACGGCGGGATGAGCAGTTCTTC. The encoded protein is CASSQGRRDEQFF.

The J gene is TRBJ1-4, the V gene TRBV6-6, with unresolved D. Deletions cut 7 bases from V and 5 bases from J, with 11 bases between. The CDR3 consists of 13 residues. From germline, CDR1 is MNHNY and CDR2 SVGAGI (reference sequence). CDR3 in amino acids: CASTPTENEKLFF. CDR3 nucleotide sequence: TGTGCCAGCACTCCGACGGAAAATGAAAAACTGTTTTTT.

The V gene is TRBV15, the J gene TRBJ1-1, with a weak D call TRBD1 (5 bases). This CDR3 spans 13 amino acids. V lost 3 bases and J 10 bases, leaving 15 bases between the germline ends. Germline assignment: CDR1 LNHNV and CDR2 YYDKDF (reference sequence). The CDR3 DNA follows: TGTGCCACCAGCAGGGACCCCCGGGACGGAGCTTTCTTT. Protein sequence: CATSRDPRDGAFF.

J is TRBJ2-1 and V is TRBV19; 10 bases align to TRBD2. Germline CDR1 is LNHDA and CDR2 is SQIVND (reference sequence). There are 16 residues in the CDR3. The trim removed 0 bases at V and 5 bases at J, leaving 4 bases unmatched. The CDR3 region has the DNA TGTGCCAGTAGTATAGAACTAGCGGGGTGGAACAATGAGCAGTTCTTC. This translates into CASSIELAGWNNEQFF.

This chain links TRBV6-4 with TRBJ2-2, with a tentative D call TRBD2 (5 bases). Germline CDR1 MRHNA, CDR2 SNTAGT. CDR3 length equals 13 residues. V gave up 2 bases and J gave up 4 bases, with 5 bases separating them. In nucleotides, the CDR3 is TGTGCCAGCAGTGACGGGAGCACCGGGGAGCTGTTTTTT. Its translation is CASSDGSTGELFF.

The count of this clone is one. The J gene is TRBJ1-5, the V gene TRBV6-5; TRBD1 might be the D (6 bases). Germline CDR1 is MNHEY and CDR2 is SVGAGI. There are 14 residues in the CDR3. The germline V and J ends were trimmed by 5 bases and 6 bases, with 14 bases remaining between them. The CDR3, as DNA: TGTGCCAGCAGTGAGGGGGGGACGAGTCAGCCCCAGCATTTT. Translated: CASSEGGTSQPQHF.

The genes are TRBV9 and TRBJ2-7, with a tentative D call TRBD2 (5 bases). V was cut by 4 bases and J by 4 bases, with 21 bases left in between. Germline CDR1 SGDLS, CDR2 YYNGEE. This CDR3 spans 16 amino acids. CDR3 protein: CASSPGGAGDRYEQYF. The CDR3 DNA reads TGTGCCAGCAGCCCAGGTGGTGCCGGGGATCGATACGAGCAGTACTTC. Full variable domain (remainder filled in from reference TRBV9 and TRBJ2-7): DSGVTQTPKHLITATGQRVTLRCSPRSGDLSVYWYQQSLDQGLQFLIQYYNGEERAKGNILERFSAQQFPDLHSELNLSSLELGDSALYFCASSPGGAGDRYEQYFGPGTRLTVT.

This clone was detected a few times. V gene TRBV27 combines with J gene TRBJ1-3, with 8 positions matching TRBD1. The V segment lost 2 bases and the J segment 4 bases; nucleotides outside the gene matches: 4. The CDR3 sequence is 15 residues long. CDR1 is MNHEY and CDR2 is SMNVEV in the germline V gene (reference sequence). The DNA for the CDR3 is TGTGCCAGCAGTTTAGGCAGGGGGCTCGGAAACACCATATATTTT. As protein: CASSLGRGLGNTIYF.

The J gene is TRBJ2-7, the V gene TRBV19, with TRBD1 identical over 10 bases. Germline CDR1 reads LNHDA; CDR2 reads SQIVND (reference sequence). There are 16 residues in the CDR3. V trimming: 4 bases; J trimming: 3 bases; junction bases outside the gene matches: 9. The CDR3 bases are TGTGCCAGTAGTACGGGACAGGGGAGTGGTCACTACGAGCAGTACTTC. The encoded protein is CASSTGQGSGHYEQYF.

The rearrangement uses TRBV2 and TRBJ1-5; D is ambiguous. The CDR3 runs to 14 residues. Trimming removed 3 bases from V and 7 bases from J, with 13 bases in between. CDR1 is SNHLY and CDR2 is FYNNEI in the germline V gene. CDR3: CASSDRGARQPQHF. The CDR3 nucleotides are TGTGCCAGCAGTGATAGAGGAGCTCGGCAGCCCCAGCATTTT.

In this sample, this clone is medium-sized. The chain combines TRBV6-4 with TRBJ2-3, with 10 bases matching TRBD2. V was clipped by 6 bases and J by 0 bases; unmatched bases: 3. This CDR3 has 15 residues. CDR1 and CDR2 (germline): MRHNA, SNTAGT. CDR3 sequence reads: CASSLTSGSTDTQYF. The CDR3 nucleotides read TGTGCCAGCAGCCTGACTAGCGGGAGCACAGATACGCAGTATTTT.

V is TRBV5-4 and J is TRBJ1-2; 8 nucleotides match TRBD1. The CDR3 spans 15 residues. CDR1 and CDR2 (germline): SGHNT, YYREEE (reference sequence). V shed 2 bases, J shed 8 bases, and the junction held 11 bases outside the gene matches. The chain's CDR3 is CASSLRGQGVEGYTF. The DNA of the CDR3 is TGTGCCAGCAGCTTACGCGGACAGGGCGTGGAAGGCTACACCTTC.

CDR3 sequence reads: CASSESTGAGAFSGETQYF. The CDR3 nucleotides are TGCGCCAGCAGTGAGTCGACAGGAGCGGGAGCCTTCTCGGGGGAGACCCAGTACTTC. The gene calls are TRBV10-2 and TRBJ2-5; TRBD2 agrees at 8 bases. This CDR3 has 19 residues. Trimming at V came to 0 bases and at J to 5 bases, leaving 17 bases not matched to a gene. In germline, CDR1 is WSHSY, CDR2 SAAADI.

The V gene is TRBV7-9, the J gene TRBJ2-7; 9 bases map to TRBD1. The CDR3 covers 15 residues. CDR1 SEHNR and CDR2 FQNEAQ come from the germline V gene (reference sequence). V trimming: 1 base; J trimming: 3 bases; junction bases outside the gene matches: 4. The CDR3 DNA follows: TGTGCCAGCAGCTTAGTCACAGGGGGCGACTACGAGCAGTACTTC. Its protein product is CASSLVTGGDYEQYF.

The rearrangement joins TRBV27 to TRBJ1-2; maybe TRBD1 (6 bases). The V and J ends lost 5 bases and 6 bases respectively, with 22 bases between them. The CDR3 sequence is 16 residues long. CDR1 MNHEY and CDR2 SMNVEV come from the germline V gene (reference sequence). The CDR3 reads CASSPDSWGRVDGYTF. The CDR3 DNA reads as TGTGCCAGCAGTCCCGATTCTTGGGGGCGAGTGGATGGCTACACCTTC.

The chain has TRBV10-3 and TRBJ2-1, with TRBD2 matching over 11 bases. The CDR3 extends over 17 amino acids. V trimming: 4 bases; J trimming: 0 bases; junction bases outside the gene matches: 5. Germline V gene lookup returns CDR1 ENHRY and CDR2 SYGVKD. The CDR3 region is CAISGTSGPSSYNEQFF. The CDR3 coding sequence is TGTGCCATCAGTGGGACTAGCGGGCCCAGCTCCTACAATGAGCAGTTCTTC.

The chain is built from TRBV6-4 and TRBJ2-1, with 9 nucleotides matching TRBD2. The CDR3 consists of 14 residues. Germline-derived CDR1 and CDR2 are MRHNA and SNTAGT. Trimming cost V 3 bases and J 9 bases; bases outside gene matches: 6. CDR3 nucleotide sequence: TGTGCCAGCAGTGATAGCGGGAGATGGGGTGAGCAGTTCTTC. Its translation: CASSDSGRWGEQFF.

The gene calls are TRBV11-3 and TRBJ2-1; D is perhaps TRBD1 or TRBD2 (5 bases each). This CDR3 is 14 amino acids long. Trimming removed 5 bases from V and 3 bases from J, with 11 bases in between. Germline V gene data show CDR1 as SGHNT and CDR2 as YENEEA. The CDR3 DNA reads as TGTGCCAGCAGCCCCCGGGGCGTCTACAATGAGCAGTTCTTC. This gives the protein CASSPRGVYNEQFF. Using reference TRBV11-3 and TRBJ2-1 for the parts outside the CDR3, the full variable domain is EAGVVQSPRYKIIEKKQPVAFWCNPISGHNTLYWYLQNLGQGPELLIRYENEEAVDDSQLPKDRFSAERLKGVDSTLKIQPAELGDSAVYLCASSPRGVYNEQFFGPGTRLTVL.

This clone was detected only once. CDR3 residues: CAGPTGTSSPEQFF. CDR3 sequence (DNA): TGCGCCGGACCAACCGGGACTAGTTCCCCTGAGCAGTTCTTC. V gene TRBV5-1 combines with J gene TRBJ2-1; 8 nucleotides agree with TRBD2. This CDR3 contains 14 residues. The ends lost 10 bases at V and 9 bases at J; junction bases unmatched: 15. Germline V gene data show CDR1 as SGHRS and CDR2 as YFSETQ.